A selection of T cell receptor beta chains follows, all from one sample in a study of beta chain features in type 1 diabetes. Clones were sequenced by immunoSEQ multiplex PCR, and TCRdb holds only the in-frame ones, with some missing. The sample contains 150,000 to 200,000 clones, approximately 8.4% of which appear only once. The sample was central memory CD4+ T cells from blood. All receptors come from a woman between 18 and 29 years old in good health. Each CDR3 is given without its conserved first and last residue. Size is stated for part of the rows, as once, few or many counts, or as a class when the clone is expanded.

clone size | J gene | V gene | CDR3 protein
. | TRBJ2-3 | TRBV11-2 | ASRSGGGSKENTDTQY
few | TRBJ2-7 | TRBV19 | ASSIRGQGANEQY
few | TRBJ1-2 | TRBV5-6 | ASSYPTGGGGYT
. | TRBJ2-3 | TRBV2 | ASSEGQITDTQY
many | TRBJ2-3 | TRBV2 | ASSELSPAGGRADTQY
few | TRBJ1-2 | TRBV30 | AWSSDRLQGYT
few | TRBJ2-5 | TRBV5-1 | ASSSPLAGQETQY
few | TRBJ2-5 | TRBV20-1 | SGYIQETQY
. | TRBJ1-4 | TRBV30 | AWSAGTRVGEKLF
. | TRBJ2-2 | TRBV4-3 | ASSQAQNTGELF
few | TRBJ2-5 | TRBV27 | ASSLGAGGFQETQY
. | TRBJ2-3 | TRBV14 | ASSQGRDSGTDTQY
few | TRBJ1-2 | TRBV7-2 | ASSSPGQGGYT
few | TRBJ2-2 | TRBV5-1 | ASRSLAGETGELF
few | TRBJ2-1 | TRBV18 | ASSRTTGEQF
few | TRBJ1-5 | TRBV18 | ASSLGTGRNQPQH
many | TRBJ2-7 | TRBV7-2 | ASSISPLEQY
few | TRBJ2-1 | TRBV4-2 | ASSPQGTNDNEQF
few | TRBJ1-5 | TRBV14 | ASSQDQNQPQH
few | TRBJ1-2 | TRBV7-9 | ASSLVIGGHGYT
. | TRBJ1-2 | TRBV5-1 | ASSSGQGFANYGYT
few | TRBJ2-7 | TRBV9 | ASSPRTSGSYEQY
. | TRBJ2-3 | TRBV5-6 | ASSLEQGTDTQY
. | TRBJ2-7 | TRBV18 | ASSPGTVDYEQY
. | TRBJ2-3 | TRBV7-2 | ASTLNGLAGVGTDTQY
. | TRBJ1-1 | TRBV9 | ASSVGGQGNTEAF
. | TRBJ2-1 | TRBV7-2 | ASSSPPGLAGDEQF
few | TRBJ1-5 | TRBV27 | ASSLTGTVSNQPQH
. | TRBJ1-2 | TRBV27 | ASSLRGTGDGYT
few | TRBJ2-1 | TRBV5-1 | ASSFTGTREQF
. | TRBJ2-7 | TRBV11-2 | ASSLMFSDEQY
few | TRBJ1-2 | TRBV6-6 | ASSSNTGPYYGYT
few | TRBJ1-3 | TRBV5-4 | ASSLGGASGNTIY
once | TRBJ2-7 | TRBV6-6 | ASSLQGTYEQY
few | TRBJ1-1 | TRBV9 | ASSVANTEAF
few | TRBJ2-1 | TRBV27 | ASRPQRGITYNEQF
few | TRBJ1-6 | TRBV6-5 | ASSYSKGIGGSPLH
few | TRBJ2-5 | TRBV7-2 | ASSLAVLAGVGETQY
. | TRBJ2-3 | TRBV6-1 | ASSEVVDTQY
. | TRBJ2-3 | TRBV7-2 | ASRPASGTDTQY
. | TRBJ2-2 | TRBV5-1 | ASSSGQGNANTGELF
many | TRBJ1-1 | TRBV7-6 | ASSSQTGMTEAF
few | TRBJ2-5 | TRBV7-8 | ASSLNPPSGLQETQY
few | TRBJ2-5 | TRBV5-4 | AAGSGGYQETQY
. | TRBJ2-2 | TRBV6-1 | ASGWRESGTGELF
. | TRBJ2-1 | TRBV5-1 | ASSLGLAHYNEQF
. | TRBJ2-5 | TRBV18 | ASSTINQETQY
. | TRBJ1-5 | TRBV6-5 | ASSYYSAGRQPQH
. | TRBJ2-2 | TRBV5-1 | ASSSGQGVAGELF
few | TRBJ2-7 | TRBV20-1 | SASGTGQY
. | TRBJ1-1 | TRBV30 | AWSVPYLNTEAF
. | TRBJ2-3 | TRBV7-2 | ASSFRLAGDTQY
. | TRBJ2-7 | TRBV18 | ASSIAGTGFSYEQY